This T cell receptor (beta chain) derives from a study of shared clonotypes between healthy human individuals. Findings of the study overall: Generation of non-shared clonotypes was less probable than generation of clonotypes shared by all four donors. Donors were few, which limited the genetic and exposure-history diversity represented.

Replicate PCRs from sorted subsets contained around 200 ng DNA, which is 31,000 or so T cell genomes. TCRdb's table, derived via immunoSEQ multiplex PCR, lists solely in-frame clones and lacks some. This table holds under 1 million clones, over 90% found once. With regard to this clone: Its antigen is not known.

Naive CD8 cells lacked CD45RO and underwent positive selection for CCR7, leaving out terminally differentiated effector memory CD45RA+ cells. Germline V gives CDR1 PRHDT, CDR2 FYEKMQ (reference sequence). The J segment lost 0 bases and the V segment lost 4 bases, leaving 4 bases of the junction unmatched. The CDR3 contains 15 residues. The origin of this receptor is a man younger than 45 in good health. This chain links TRBV13 with TRBJ2-7; 9 nucleotides agree with TRBD1. Specimen: naive CD8+ T cells sorted from blood. DNA of the CDR3: TGTGCCAGCAGCTGGGGGACAGGGAGCTCCTACGAGCAGTACTTC. It is translated as CASSWGTGSSYEQYF.